This T cell receptor beta chain appears in the sequencing data of a study of long-term antiretroviral therapy in people with HIV. Study information: The study's earliest collections predate the 2015 immediate-ART recommendation by about a decade.

Samples held about 0.95-11 million cryopreserved PBMC, and DNA extraction followed. Findings of the study overall: Compared with controls, HIV repertoires showed narrower CDR3 length ranges.

A word on this clone: The target antigen is unknown.

With survey level as its setting, the immunoSEQ assay was v3.0. Sequencing of each sample targeted about 35,000-50,000 T-cell genomes. The method was immunoSEQ multiplex PCR; TCRdb's version includes in-frame clones alone and lacks a portion of them. The profile shows around 15,000 clones, approximately 81% of them singletons. Unmatched junction bases numbered 4, after V lost 0 bases and J lost 7 bases. Germline V CDR1 and CDR2: MNHNY, SVGAGI (reference sequence). The CDR3 is 15 residues long. This sequence was found in a woman in her 40s with HIV. The chain links TRBV6-6 to TRBJ2-1; 9 nucleotides match TRBD1. The material sequenced was unsorted PBMCs, taken 0.5 years after starting antiretroviral therapy. The CDR3 DNA is TGTGCCAGCAGTTACTCGCGGACAGGGGAGAATGAGCAGTTCTTC. This gives the protein CASSYSRTGENEQFF.